This T cell receptor (beta chain) was captured by sequencing in a study of shared clonotypes between healthy human individuals (dated by TCRdb to the early 2020s). For the wider study: The cohort comprised two women and a few men aged 18 to 49 years. The study deeply sequenced blood TCR repertoires of about five healthy adults to estimate repertoire size and the extent of clonotype sharing between individuals. For each donor, CD4 naive and CD4 memory were each run on three plates, CD8 naive on two plates, and CD8 memory on one plate. Leukapheresis yielded between about 0.9 and 9.5 billion PBMCs per donor. To increase sequencing depth and limit assay-specific biases, TCR repertoire library preparation and sequencing were carried out by different laboratories using diverse techniques. Study-level results and caveats: Because the study included only a small number of donors, the genetic and exposure-history diversity represented was limited. Naive subsets generally had larger estimated clonotype richness than memory subsets. Compared with non-shared clonotypes, the clonotypes found in all four sorted-subset donors had higher generation probabilities. When a few donors were compared, the shared fraction of clonotypes was about 5% for naive CD4, 3.5% to 4% for naive CD8, 2% to 2.5% for memory CD4, and less than 0.5% for memory CD8. Sampling was restricted to blood, and TCR repertoires in tissues likely differ from the TCR repertoires found in blood. Pairwise subsampling led to the expectation that sequencing depth would affect the degree of clonotype sharing among donors. Even with the large sequencing depth, rarefaction of the sorted-subset datasets indicated that sequencing was incomplete.

Donors were healthy HIV-negative adults with no recently reported acute infections or vaccinations. Every donor was a Caucasian adult living in Nashville, Tennessee, USA. Magnetic negative selection was used to enrich CD4+ T cells, after which naive cells were positively selected on CD45RA and the negative fraction became the memory subset. After blood collection by leukapheresis, PBMCs were isolated using Ficoll-Histopaque density gradient centrifugation and then cryopreserved in the vapor phase of liquid nitrogen. Purity and quantity of every magnetically sorted T cell population were checked by analytical flow cytometry. Genomic DNA was isolated from each sorted fraction and quantified by UV absorbance on a Nanodrop 2000c. This clone appeared a single time. It lacks a known antigen. Per-base qualities were not stored, and no clone one base away is much larger. Using the deep immunoSEQ assay, multiplex PCR amplified TCR CDR3 regions from genomic DNA. Extracted genomic DNA from each cell subset was spread evenly across all wells of several immunoSEQ 96-well plates, with each plate serving as a replicate. For sorted subsets, 200 to 250 ng genomic DNA, equal to tens of thousands of T cell genomes, was loaded into each replicate PCR. Purified libraries were quantified with a Qubit 3.0 fluorometer, sized on a Bioanalyzer 2100, and re-quantified with the KAPA Library Quantification kit. Each immunoSEQ 96-well plate was sequenced on its own single-read 150-cycle Illumina NextSeq 550 flow cell. Per the original workflow: Because the immunoSEQ output held only junctional sequences and lacked quality scores, the filtering could not match the filtering applied to full-length reads. To assign V/J genes and CDR3, sequences were annotated using PyIR, a Python wrapper for IgBLAST v1.9, with IMGT germline references. Any read was removed if the V/J assignment was weak (E-value above 1e-6), the CDR3 was missing, or the read contained stop codons, out-of-frame junctions, or ambiguous translated residues. V3J clonotypes were defined by identical inferred V gene, J gene, and CDR3 amino acid sequence. To compute the percentage overlap between repertoires, the number of shared unique clonotypes was divided by the size of the smaller repertoire. Repertoire richness was assessed with RTK rarefaction, the Chao1 estimator, and Recon v2.1 estimates of unobserved clonotypes. Generation probabilities for all TCRbeta clonotypes obtained by the gDNA method from four donors were computed using OLGA. Here the immuneACCESS table is served through TCRdb, limited to in-frame sequences with V and J called. Missing clones are a known gap in these copies; in checked studies unresolved V genes cover under half, and the rest lacks a known reason. The V and J calls and clone size are taken from that table; D and trimming were inferred from the DNA. Present in this sample are about 2.4 million clones, over 85% of which were seen just once. 0.36% of the sample goes to the ten largest clones.

Trimming removed 0 bases from V and 13 bases from J, leaving 8 bases between the germline ends. Inclusive of the bounding cysteine and phenylalanine, the CDR3 is 11 residues long. This entry keeps only the CDR3 DNA: 33 bases, framed from base 1. CDR1 and CDR2 are read off the germline V gene as SGHDT and YYEEEE. This receptor was identified in a man aged 18 to 35 in good health. Some clones in this sample may be carry-over from other donors' samples. The chain links TRBV5-6 with TRBJ2-1, with no confidently assigned D gene. What was sequenced was naive CD4+ T cells from PBMCs. Interpreted using the paper, the cell subset or site label stands for: CD45RA+ positively selected. CDR3 sequence: CASSLAESQFF. Here is the DNA: TGTGCCAGCAGCTTGGCCGAGTCACAGTTCTTC.